This entry features one T cell receptor (beta chain) sequence. Tissue processing of the graft released intraepithelial and lamina propria lymphocytes from it. Measured with immunoSEQ multiplex PCR; TCRdb has only the in-frame clones, and not every one. The data show about 9,800 clones, 78% seen once. The data derive from a study of graft-versus-host responses after intestinal transplantation. Germline loops: CDR1 SGHDN, CDR2 FVKESK. Trimming took 3 bases from V and 4 from J; bases not matched to a gene: 7. The length of the CDR3 is 15 residues. The TCR was taken from a human patient who received an intestinal transplant, so some T cells may come from the graft donor. The chain is built from TRBV14 and TRBJ1-2; 8 positions agree with TRBD1. The sample in question was ileum tissue, obtained roughly 530 days after intestinal transplant. CDR3 loop: CASSHNDRGGYGYTF. CDR3 coding DNA: TGTGCCAGCAGCCATAACGACAGGGGTGGCTATGGCTACACCTTC. Full variable domain (missing parts from reference TRBV14 and TRBJ1-2): EAGVTQFPSHSVIEKGQTVTLRCDPISGHDNLYWYRRVMGKEIKFLLHFVKESKQDESGMPNNRFLAERTGGTYSTLKVQPAELEDSGVYFCASSHNDRGGYGYTFGSGTRLTVV.